The sequence of this T cell receptor (beta chain) was determined in a study of blood T cell repertoires in COVID-19. In the original analysis: Estimates of nucleated cell counts were drawn from the amplification of reference gene primers. Assay used: immunoSEQ multiplex PCR; TCRdb lists only in-frame clones, some missing. Clone size and V and J calls were adopted from that table, with D and trimming inferred from the DNA. Of 50,000 to 65,000 clones listed, 70% to 90% are singletons. This receptor was obtained from a man aged 65-85 years with acute or convalescent COVID-19. The material sequenced was peripheral blood.

CDR3 DNA: TGTGCCAGCAGCCTTAGCGGGGGCCAGCAGTTCTTC. Residues: CASSLSGGQQFF. The chain uses TRBV5-6 and TRBJ2-1; 9 bases match TRBD2. V lost 4 bases to trimming and J lost 11 bases; unmatched junction nucleotides: 4. Germline CDR1 and CDR2: SGHDT and YYEEEE. This CDR3 spans 12 amino acids.